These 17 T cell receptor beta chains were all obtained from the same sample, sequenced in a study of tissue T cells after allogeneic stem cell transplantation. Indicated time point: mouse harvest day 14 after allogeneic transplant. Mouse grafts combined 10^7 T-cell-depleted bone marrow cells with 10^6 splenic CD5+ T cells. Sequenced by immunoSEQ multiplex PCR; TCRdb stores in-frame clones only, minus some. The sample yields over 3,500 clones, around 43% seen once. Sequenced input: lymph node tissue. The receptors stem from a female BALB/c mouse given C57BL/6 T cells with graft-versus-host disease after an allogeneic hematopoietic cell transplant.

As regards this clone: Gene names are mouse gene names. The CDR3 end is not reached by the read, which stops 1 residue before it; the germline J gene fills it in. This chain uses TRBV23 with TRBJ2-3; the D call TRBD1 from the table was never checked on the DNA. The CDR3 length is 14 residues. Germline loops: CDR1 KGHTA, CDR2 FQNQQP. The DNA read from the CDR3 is TGCTCCAGCAGCCCGGGACAGGGTGCAGAAACGCTGTAT. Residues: CSSSPGQGAETLY. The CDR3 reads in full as CSSSPGQGAETLYF. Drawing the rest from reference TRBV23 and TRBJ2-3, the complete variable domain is DAAVTQKPRYLIKMKGQEAEMKCIPEKGHTAVFWYQQKQSKELKFLIYFQNQQPLDQIDMVKERFSAVCPSSSLCSLGIRTCEAEDSALYLCSSSPGQGAETLYFGSGTRLTVL.

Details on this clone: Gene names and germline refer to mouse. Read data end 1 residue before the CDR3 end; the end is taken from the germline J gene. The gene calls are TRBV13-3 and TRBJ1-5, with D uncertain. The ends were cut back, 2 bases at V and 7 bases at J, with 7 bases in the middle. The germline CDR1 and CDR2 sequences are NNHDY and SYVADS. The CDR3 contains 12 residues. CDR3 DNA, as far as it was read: TGTGCCAGCAGTGAAAGCCGGCAGGCTCCGCTT. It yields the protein CASSESRQAPL. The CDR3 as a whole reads CASSESRQAPLF.

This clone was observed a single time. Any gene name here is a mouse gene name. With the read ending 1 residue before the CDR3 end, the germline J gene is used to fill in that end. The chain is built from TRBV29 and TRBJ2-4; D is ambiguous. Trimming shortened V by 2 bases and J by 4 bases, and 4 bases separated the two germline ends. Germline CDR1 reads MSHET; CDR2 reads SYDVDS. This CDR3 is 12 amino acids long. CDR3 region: CASSLQENTLYF. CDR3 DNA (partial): TGTGCTAGCAGTTTACAAGAAAACACCTTGTAC.

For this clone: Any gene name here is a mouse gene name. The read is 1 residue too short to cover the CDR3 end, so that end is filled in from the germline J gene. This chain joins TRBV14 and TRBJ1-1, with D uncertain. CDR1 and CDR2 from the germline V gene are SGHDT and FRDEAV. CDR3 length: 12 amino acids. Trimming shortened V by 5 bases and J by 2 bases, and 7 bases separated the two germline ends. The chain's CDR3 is CASSPLNTEVFF. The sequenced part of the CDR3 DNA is TGTGCCAGCAGCCCCCTCAACACAGAAGTCTTC.

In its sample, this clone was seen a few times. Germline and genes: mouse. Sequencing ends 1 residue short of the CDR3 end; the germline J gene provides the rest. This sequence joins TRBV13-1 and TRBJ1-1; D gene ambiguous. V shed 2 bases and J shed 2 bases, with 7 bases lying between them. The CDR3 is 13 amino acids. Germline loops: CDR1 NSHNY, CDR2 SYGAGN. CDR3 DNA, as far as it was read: TGTGCCAGCAGTGAAGGCAGTAACACAGAAGTCTTC. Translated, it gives CASSEGSNTEVF. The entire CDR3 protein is CASSEGSNTEVFF.

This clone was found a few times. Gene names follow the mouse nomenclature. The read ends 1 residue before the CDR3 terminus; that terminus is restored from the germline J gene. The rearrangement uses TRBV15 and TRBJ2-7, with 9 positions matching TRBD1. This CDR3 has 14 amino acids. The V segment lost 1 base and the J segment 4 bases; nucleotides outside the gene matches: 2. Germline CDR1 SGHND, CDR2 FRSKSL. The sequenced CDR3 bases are TGTGCCAGCAGTTTAGGGGGACAGGGATATGAACAGTAC. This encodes CASSLGGQGYEQY. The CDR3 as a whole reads CASSLGGQGYEQYF.

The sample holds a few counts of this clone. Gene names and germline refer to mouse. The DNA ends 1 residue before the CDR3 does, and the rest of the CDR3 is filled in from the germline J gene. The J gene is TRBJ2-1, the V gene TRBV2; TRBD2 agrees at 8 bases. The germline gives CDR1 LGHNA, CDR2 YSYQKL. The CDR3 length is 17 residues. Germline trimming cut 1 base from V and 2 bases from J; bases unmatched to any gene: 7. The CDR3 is CASSQGAGGRDYAEQFF. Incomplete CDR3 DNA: TGTGCCAGCAGCCAAGGGGCTGGGGGGAGGGACTATGCTGAGCAGTTC.

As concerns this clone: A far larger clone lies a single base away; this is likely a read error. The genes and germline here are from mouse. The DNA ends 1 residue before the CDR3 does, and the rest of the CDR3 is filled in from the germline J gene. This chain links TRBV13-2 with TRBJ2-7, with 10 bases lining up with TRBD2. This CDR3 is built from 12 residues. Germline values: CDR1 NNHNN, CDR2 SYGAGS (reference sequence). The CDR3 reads CPSGDWGDEQYF. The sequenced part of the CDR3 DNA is TGTCCCAGCGGTGACTGGGGGGACGAACAGTAC.

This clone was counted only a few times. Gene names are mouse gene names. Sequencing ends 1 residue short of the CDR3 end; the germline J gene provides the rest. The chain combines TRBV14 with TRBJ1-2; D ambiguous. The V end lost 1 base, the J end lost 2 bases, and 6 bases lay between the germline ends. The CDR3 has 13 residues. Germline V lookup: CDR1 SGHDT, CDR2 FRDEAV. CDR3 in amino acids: CASSFGNNSDYTF. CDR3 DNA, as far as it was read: TGTGCCAGCAGTTTCGGCAATAACTCCGACTACACC.

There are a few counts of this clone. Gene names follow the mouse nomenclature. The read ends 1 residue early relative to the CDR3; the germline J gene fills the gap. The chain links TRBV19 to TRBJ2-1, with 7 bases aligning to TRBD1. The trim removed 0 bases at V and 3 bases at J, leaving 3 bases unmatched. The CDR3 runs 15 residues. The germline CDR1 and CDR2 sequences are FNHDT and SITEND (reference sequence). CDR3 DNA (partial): TGTGCCAGCAGTATAGAGGGACAGTTCTATGCTGAGCAGTTC. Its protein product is CASSIEGQFYAEQF. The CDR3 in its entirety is CASSIEGQFYAEQFF.

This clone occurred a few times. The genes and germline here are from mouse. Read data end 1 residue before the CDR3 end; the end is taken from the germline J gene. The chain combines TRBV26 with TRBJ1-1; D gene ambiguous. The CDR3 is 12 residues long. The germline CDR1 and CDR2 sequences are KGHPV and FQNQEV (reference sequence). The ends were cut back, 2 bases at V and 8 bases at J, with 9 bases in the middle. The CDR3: CASSLRAREVFF. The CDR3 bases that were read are TGTGCCAGCAGTCTGAGGGCCAGGGAAGTCTTC. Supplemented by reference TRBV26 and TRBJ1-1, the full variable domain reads NSKVIQTPRYLVKGQGQKAKMRCIPEKGHPVVFWYQQNKNNEFKFLINFQNQEVLQQIDMTEKRFSAECPSNSPCSLEIQSSEAGDSALYLCASSLRAREVFFGKGTRLTVV.

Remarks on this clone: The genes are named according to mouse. The CDR3 DNA, read in part, is TGTGCCAGCAGCCCCAGGGGCCGTTCTGGAAATACGCTCTAT. This encodes CASSPRGRSGNTLY. The entire CDR3 is CASSPRGRSGNTLYF. The gene calls are TRBV26 and TRBJ1-3; the D gene is possibly TRBD1 (6 bases). The CDR3 end is not reached by the read, which stops 1 residue before it; the germline J gene fills it in. V was cut by 6 bases and J by 0 bases, with 12 bases left in between. Germline CDR1 and CDR2: KGHPV and FQNQEV (reference sequence). The CDR3 runs 15 residues. The variable domain in full, completed from reference TRBV26 and TRBJ1-3, reads NSKVIQTPRYLVKGQGQKAKMRCIPEKGHPVVFWYQQNKNNEFKFLINFQNQEVLQQIDMTEKRFSAECPSNSPCSLEIQSSEAGDSALYLCASSPRGRSGNTLYFGEGSRLIVV.

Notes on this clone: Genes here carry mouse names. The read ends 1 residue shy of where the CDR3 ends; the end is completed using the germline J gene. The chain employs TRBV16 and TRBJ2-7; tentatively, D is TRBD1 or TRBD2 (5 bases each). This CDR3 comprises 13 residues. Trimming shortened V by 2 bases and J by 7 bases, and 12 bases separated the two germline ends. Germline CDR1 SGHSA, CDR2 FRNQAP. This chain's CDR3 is CASSLRGYGEQYF. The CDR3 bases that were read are TGTGCAAGCAGCTTACGGGGGTATGGGGAACAGTAC.

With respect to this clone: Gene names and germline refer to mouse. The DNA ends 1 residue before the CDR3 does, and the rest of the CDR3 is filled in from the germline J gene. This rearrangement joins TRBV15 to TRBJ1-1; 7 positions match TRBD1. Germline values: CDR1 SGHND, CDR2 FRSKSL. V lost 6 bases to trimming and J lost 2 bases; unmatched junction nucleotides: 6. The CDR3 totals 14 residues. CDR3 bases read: TGTGCCAGCAGCCCACAGGGGCCTAACACAGAAGTCTTC. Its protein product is CASSPQGPNTEVF. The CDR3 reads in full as CASSPQGPNTEVFF.

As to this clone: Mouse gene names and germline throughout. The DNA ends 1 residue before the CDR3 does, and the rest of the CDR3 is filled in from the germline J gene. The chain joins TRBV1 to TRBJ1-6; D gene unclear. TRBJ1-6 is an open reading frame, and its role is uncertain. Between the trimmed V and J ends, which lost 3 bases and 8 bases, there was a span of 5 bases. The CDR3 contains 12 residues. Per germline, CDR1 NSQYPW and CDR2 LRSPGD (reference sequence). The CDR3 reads CTCSARDSPLYF. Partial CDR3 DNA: TGCACCTGCAGTGCCCGTGATTCGCCCCTCTAC.

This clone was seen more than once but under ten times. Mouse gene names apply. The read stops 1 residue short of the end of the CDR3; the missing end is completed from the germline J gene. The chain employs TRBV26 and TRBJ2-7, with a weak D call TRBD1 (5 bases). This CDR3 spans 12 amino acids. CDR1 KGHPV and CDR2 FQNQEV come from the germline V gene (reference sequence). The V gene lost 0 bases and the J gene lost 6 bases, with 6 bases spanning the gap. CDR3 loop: CASSLSRVEQYF. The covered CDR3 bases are TGTGCCAGCAGTCTGTCCAGGGTTGAACAGTAC.

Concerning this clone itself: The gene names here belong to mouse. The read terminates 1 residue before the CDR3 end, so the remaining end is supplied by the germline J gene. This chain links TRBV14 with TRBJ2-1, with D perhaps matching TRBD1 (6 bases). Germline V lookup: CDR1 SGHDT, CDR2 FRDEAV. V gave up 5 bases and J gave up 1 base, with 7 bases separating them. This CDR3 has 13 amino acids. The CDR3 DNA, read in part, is TGTGCCAGCAGGGACAGCAACTATGCTGAGCAGTTC. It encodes CASRDSNYAEQF. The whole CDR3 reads CASRDSNYAEQFF.